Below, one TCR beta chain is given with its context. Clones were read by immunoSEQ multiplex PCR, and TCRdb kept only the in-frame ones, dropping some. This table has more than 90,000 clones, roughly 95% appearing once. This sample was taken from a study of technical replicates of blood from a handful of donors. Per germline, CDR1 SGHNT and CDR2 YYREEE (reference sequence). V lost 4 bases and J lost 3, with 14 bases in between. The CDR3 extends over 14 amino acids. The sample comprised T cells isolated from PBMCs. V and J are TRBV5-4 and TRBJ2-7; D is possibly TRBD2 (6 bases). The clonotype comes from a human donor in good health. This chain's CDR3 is CASSGGTEDYEQYF. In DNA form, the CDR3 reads TGTGCCAGCAGCGGGGGGACGGAAGACTACGAGCAGTACTTC. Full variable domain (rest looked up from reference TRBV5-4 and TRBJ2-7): ETGVTQSPTHLIKTRGQQVTLRCSSQSGHNTVSWYQQALGQGPQFIFQYYREEENGRGNFPPRFSGLQFPNYSSELNVNALELDDSALYLCASSGGTEDYEQYFGPGTRLTVT.